The following is a T cell receptor (beta chain) sequence with its context. Its antigen remains unknown. From germline, CDR1 is SGHRS and CDR2 YFSETQ. This CDR3 spans 13 amino acids. These data come from a study of CXCR3-negative and CXCR3-positive naive CD8 T cells. Findings of the study overall: Naive CXCR3-negative cells resembled naive CXCR3-positive cells in TRBV-TRBJ usage; memory cells differed.

All TRB cDNA libraries came from 5' RACE performed with UMI labels. TCRdb re-called the 5' RACE reads; one entry per CDR3 protein, DNA not given. The data show nearly 45,000 distinct CDR3 sequences, and the top ten clones hold about 15%. The J gene is TRBJ2-7, the V gene TRBV5-1. The receptor comes from a human donor in good health. Some clones in this sample may be carry-over from other donors' samples. The sequencing sample was made of memory CD8+ T cells from blood. This chain's CDR3 is CASSSGTPYEQYF.